This passage covers 8 T cell receptor beta chains from one sample sequenced in a study of molecular identifiers for immune sequencing clone quantification. TCRdb independently ran MiXCR on the PCR reads; one entry per CDR3 protein. The table shows 400,000 to 600,000 distinct CDR3 sequences, with about a fifth occurring only once. Sequencing used naive CD8+ T cells from blood, with Jurkat cell RNA spiked in. This sample's subset: FACS-sorted CD8+CD4-CCR7+CD45RA+ naive T cells. The source is a human donor in good health. Some libraries in this study had Jurkat cell RNA spiked in.

This clonotype was counted only a few times. The CDR3 DNA reads as TGTGCCACCCTATTTGAGCGGGAGTACGAGACCCAGTACTTC. Translated, it gives CATLFEREYETQYF. V is TRBV24-1 and J is TRBJ2-5; 8 nucleotides match TRBD2. The J segment lost 5 bases and the V segment lost 9 bases, leaving 10 bases of the junction unmatched. Germline V CDR1 and CDR2: KGHDR, SFDVKD. CDR3 size: 14 residues.

The chain uses TRBV7-8 and TRBJ2-1, with no clear D. Trimming removed 5 bases from V and 2 bases from J, with 16 bases in between. CDR3 size: 16 residues. Germline values: CDR1 SGHVS, CDR2 FQNEAQ. The DNA of the CDR3 is TGTGCCAGCAGCCCGAGTCGGATCGGTACCTACAATGAGCAGTTCTTC. Translating gives CASSPSRIGTYNEQFF.

The chain carries TRBV12-3 or TRBV12-4 and TRBJ2-3; tentatively, D is TRBD1 (6 bases). V lost 7 bases and J lost 6, with 14 bases in between. The CDR3 loop spans 13 amino acids. The CDR3, as DNA: TGTGCCAGCACCATACCAGGGGTTGATACGCAGTATTTT. Translating gives CASTIPGVDTQYF.

The chain recombines TRBV3-1 with TRBJ2-7, with D unresolved. Trimming stripped 4 bases from V and 0 bases from J, with 13 bases between. CDR3 length: 15 residues. CDR1 is LGHDT, CDR2 YNNKEL, per germline (reference sequence). The CDR3: CASSRENRPSYEQYF. The CDR3 DNA reads TGTGCCAGCAGCCGGGAAAACAGACCCTCCTACGAGCAGTACTTC.

As for this clonotype: It may be a read error: a sequence one base away is much more abundant. The J gene is TRBJ1-1, the V gene TRBV28; no reliable D call. Trimming removed 4 bases at V and 1 base at J, with 10 bases between. Per germline, CDR1 MDHEN and CDR2 SYDVKM. The CDR3 covers 14 residues. The CDR3 DNA reads as TGTGCCAGCAGTTCAGGCCGCCCGAACACTGAAGCTTTCTTT. It is translated as CASSSGRPNTEAFF.

This clonotype was counted a single time. This chain joins TRBV6-4 and TRBJ2-5; D not certain. The CDR3 is 15 amino acids. The germline V and J ends were trimmed by 7 bases and 2 bases, with 17 bases remaining between them. Germline V CDR1 and CDR2: MRHNA, SNTAGT. The CDR3: CASTPLWLIQETQYF. The DNA for the CDR3 is TGTGCCAGCACTCCACTCTGGCTCATACAAGAGACCCAGTACTTC.

This clonotype has just a few counts. The genes are TRBV6-5 and TRBJ1-1, with 8 bases aligning to TRBD1. This CDR3 has 13 amino acids. Germline CDR1 MNHEY, CDR2 SVGAGI. V shed 10 bases and J 1 base; nucleotides not matched to a gene: 5. The CDR3, as DNA: TGTGCCACCGGGACAGGTCCGAACACTGAAGCTTTCTTT. This codes for CATGTGPNTEAFF.

This rearrangement joins TRBV19 to TRBJ1-1, with no clear D. From germline, CDR1 is LNHDA and CDR2 SQIVND (reference sequence). The CDR3 spans 13 residues. Between the trimmed V and J ends, which lost 6 bases and 1 base, there was a span of 9 bases. DNA of the CDR3: TGTGCCAGTAGCCTAACATGGAACACTGAAGCTTTCTTT. Its translation: CASSLTWNTEAFF.